This T cell receptor beta chain is from a study of T cells in Graves' hyperthyroidism and ophthalmopathy. This clonotype appeared a few times. J gave up 13 bases and V 5 bases, and 5 bases lay outside the gene matches. CDR3 length: 11 amino acids. CDR1 is MDHEN, CDR2 SYDVKM, per germline. Amplification targeted TCR beta CDR3 regions from RNA transcripts. The HTBI primer set was used in a first-round RT-PCR of the TCR CDR3. TCRdb re-derived calls from the multiplex PCR reads in MiXCR, one entry per CDR3 protein. This sample carries 300,000 to 400,000 distinct CDR3 sequences, 21% of them seen once, and the ten largest clones take about 50%.

V gene TRBV28 combines with J gene TRBJ2-1; 7 bases agree with TRBD2. The source material was blood. The sequence was collected from a woman in her fifties or sixties with Graves' hyperthyroidism. CDR3 sequence: CASSPRGVQFF. In DNA, the CDR3 is TGTGCCAGCAGTCCCCGGGGGGTCCAGTTCTTC.